The 14 T cell receptor beta chains presented below share a single source sample, sequenced in a study of Graves' ophthalmopathy and Graves' hyperthyroidism. The authors amplified TCR beta CDR3 regions, and they did so from RNA transcripts for repertoire sequencing. Amplification began with first-round RT-PCR using HTBI primers, then second-round multiplex PCR was performed. TCRdb independently ran MiXCR on the multiplex PCR reads; one entry per CDR3 protein. This sample carries around 670,000 distinct CDR3 sequences, roughly two fifths of them seen once, and the ten largest clones take approximately 43%. Sequences were obtained from peripheral blood. These receptors came from an adult man with Graves' ophthalmopathy.

A word on this clonotype: The junction departs from germline at one end; a sequencing error may be responsible. The V call is TRBV7-2, the J call TRBJ1-1; 7 nucleotides line up with TRBD1. The germline CDR1 and CDR2 sequences are SGHTA and FQGNSA. The CDR3 is made up of 16 amino acids. CDR3 residues: CASGQITGVGNTEAFF. The DNA for the CDR3 is TGCGCCAGCGGCCAAATCACAGGGGTTGGGAACACTGAAGCTTTCTTT.

The rearrangement joins TRBV7-8 to TRBJ2-7; tentatively, D is TRBD1 (6 bases). This CDR3 has 14 amino acids. Trimming shortened V by 1 base and J by 3 bases, and 10 bases separated the two germline ends. The V gene's germline CDR1 is SGHVS and CDR2 FQNEAQ. This CDR3 reads CASSLVGDIYEQYF. As DNA, the CDR3 is TGTGCCAGCAGCTTAGTGGGGGACATCTACGAGCAGTACTTC.

This clonotype came up a few times. This sequence joins TRBV4-3 and TRBJ2-7, with 9 bases fitting TRBD2. V gave up 5 bases and J gave up 4 bases; unmatched junction bases: 9. The length of the CDR3 is 15 residues. Germline V lookup: CDR1 LGHNA, CDR2 YSLEER. The CDR3 sequence is CASSLRLAVIYEQYF. The CDR3 bases are TGCGCCAGCAGCTTACGACTAGCGGTGATTTACGAGCAGTACTTC.

This clonotype was counted ten times or more. This chain joins TRBV29-1 and TRBJ1-1; D remains ambiguous. Trimming pared 6 bases from V and 10 bases from J, leaving 18 bases between. The CDR3 runs to 12 residues. Germline V CDR1 and CDR2: SQVTM, ANQGSEA. In nucleotides, the CDR3 is TGCAGCGTCCCGGGATCTGGATCAGGAGCTTTCTTT. This encodes CSVPGSGSGAFF.

The sample holds a few counts of this clonotype. A junction boundary mismatches the germline segment, possibly from a read error. The gene calls are TRBV24-1 and TRBJ2-1; 9 bases are a match to TRBD1. Germline-derived CDR1 and CDR2 are KGHDR and SFDVKD. The CDR3 spans 15 residues. The CDR3 loop reads CAISESGTGYNEQFF. The CDR3 coding sequence is TGTGCCATCAGTGAGTCCGGGACAGGGTACAATGAGCAGTTCTTC.

The V call is TRBV20-1, the J call TRBJ2-5, with D hard to call. TRBJ2-7 explains the end of the DNA better; the J call may be wrong. CDR1 DFQATT and CDR2 SNEGSKA come from the germline V gene (reference sequence). The CDR3 loop spans 13 amino acids. The CDR3 coding sequence is TGCAGTGCTAGGGTACCCAGAACCTACGAGCAGTACTTC. This encodes CSARVPRTYEQYF.

This chain uses TRBV7-9 with TRBJ2-2; D is possibly TRBD2 (5 bases). Per the germline V gene, CDR1 is SEHNR and CDR2 is FQNEAQ (reference sequence). The CDR3 totals 14 residues. V lost 6 bases to trimming and J lost 0 bases, with 8 bases between them. The CDR3 region is CASRRAPNTGELFF. CDR3 coding DNA: TGTGCCAGCAGGAGGGCCCCGAACACCGGGGAGCTGTTTTTT.

This chain uses TRBV10-2 with TRBJ2-5, with a possible D match to TRBD1 (6 bases). Germline lookup yields CDR1 WSHSY and CDR2 SAAADI. The germline V and J ends were trimmed by 9 bases and 7 bases, with 15 bases remaining between them. CDR3 length: 12 residues. This CDR3 is CASLAGVGTQYF. DNA for the CDR3: TGCGCCAGTCTAGCAGGGGTTGGGACCCAGTACTTC.

This clonotype was picked up one time. This may be a read error, as it is one base from a much larger clone. The chain couples TRBV9 to TRBJ2-5; TRBD2 is a possible D gene (6 bases). This CDR3 has 14 residues. The germline CDR1 and CDR2 sequences are SGDLS and YYNGEE. This CDR3 is CANSVGAGKETQYF. In nucleotides, the CDR3 is TGTGCCAACAGCGTCGGAGCGGGTAAAGAGACCCAGTACTTC.

The chain combines TRBV6-2 or TRBV6-3 with TRBJ2-7; maybe TRBD1 (6 bases). Germline V gene lookup returns CDR1 MNHEY and CDR2 SVGEGT. The CDR3 is 14 amino acids. With 5 bases removed from V and 3 bases from J, the gap between germline ends came to 14 bases. The CDR3 coding sequence is TGTGCCAGCAGTACAGGGCAGAGGGACTACGAGCAGTACTTC. It encodes CASSTGQRDYEQYF.

The chain joins TRBV6-6 to TRBJ1-2, with D unresolved. Germline V gene data show CDR1 as MNHNY and CDR2 as SVGAGI (reference sequence). CDR3 size: 16 residues. V was trimmed by 2 bases and J by 2 bases, leaving 15 bases between them. DNA of the CDR3: TGTGCCAGCAGTTACATGGGTCGTCGGGGAAACTATGGCTACACCTTC. Protein: CASSYMGRRGNYGYTF.

This clonotype turned up a few times. The chain is built from TRBV6-5 and TRBJ1-5; D gene unclear. The CDR3 spans 13 residues. Per germline, CDR1 MNHEY and CDR2 SVGAGI. V was clipped by 6 bases and J by 1 base, with 7 bases between them. CDR3 in DNA: TGTGCCAGCAGACGCACCAGCAATCAGCCCCAGCATTTT. Amino acid sequence: CASRRTSNQPQHF.

This clonotype was counted ten times or more. The gene calls are TRBV10-3 and TRBJ1-6, with D perhaps TRBD1 (5 bases). CDR1 ENHRY and CDR2 SYGVKD come from the germline V gene. The V end lost 8 bases, the J end lost 10 bases, and 15 bases lay between the germline ends. The CDR3 runs 13 residues. The CDR3 sequence: CAIRQGSGSPLHF. CDR3 nucleotides: TGTGCCATCCGTCAGGGCTCTGGATCACCCCTCCACTTT.

This clonotype was seen a single time. The V gene is TRBV7-8, the J gene TRBJ1-4; D not certain. This CDR3 region has 15 residues. V dropped 5 bases and J dropped 5 bases, with 15 bases sitting between them. Germline values: CDR1 SGHVS, CDR2 FQNEAQ. The CDR3 is CASSPKGGKNEKLFF. The CDR3 DNA reads as TGTGCCAGCAGCCCGAAGGGAGGGAAGAATGAAAAACTGTTTTTT.